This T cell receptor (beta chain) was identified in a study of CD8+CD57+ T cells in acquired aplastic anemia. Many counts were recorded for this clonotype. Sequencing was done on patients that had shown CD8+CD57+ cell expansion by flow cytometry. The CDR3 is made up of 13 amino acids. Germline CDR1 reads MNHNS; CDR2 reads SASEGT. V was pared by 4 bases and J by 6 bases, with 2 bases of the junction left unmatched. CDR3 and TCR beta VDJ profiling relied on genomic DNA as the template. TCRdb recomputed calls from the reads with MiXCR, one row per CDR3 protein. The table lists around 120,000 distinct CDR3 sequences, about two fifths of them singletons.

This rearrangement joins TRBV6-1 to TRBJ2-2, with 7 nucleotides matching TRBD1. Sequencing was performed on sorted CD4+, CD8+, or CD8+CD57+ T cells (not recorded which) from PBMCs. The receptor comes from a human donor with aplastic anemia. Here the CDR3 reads CASSAGQAGELFF. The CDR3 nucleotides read TGTGCCAGCAGTGCCGGACAGGCCGGGGAGCTGTTTTTT.